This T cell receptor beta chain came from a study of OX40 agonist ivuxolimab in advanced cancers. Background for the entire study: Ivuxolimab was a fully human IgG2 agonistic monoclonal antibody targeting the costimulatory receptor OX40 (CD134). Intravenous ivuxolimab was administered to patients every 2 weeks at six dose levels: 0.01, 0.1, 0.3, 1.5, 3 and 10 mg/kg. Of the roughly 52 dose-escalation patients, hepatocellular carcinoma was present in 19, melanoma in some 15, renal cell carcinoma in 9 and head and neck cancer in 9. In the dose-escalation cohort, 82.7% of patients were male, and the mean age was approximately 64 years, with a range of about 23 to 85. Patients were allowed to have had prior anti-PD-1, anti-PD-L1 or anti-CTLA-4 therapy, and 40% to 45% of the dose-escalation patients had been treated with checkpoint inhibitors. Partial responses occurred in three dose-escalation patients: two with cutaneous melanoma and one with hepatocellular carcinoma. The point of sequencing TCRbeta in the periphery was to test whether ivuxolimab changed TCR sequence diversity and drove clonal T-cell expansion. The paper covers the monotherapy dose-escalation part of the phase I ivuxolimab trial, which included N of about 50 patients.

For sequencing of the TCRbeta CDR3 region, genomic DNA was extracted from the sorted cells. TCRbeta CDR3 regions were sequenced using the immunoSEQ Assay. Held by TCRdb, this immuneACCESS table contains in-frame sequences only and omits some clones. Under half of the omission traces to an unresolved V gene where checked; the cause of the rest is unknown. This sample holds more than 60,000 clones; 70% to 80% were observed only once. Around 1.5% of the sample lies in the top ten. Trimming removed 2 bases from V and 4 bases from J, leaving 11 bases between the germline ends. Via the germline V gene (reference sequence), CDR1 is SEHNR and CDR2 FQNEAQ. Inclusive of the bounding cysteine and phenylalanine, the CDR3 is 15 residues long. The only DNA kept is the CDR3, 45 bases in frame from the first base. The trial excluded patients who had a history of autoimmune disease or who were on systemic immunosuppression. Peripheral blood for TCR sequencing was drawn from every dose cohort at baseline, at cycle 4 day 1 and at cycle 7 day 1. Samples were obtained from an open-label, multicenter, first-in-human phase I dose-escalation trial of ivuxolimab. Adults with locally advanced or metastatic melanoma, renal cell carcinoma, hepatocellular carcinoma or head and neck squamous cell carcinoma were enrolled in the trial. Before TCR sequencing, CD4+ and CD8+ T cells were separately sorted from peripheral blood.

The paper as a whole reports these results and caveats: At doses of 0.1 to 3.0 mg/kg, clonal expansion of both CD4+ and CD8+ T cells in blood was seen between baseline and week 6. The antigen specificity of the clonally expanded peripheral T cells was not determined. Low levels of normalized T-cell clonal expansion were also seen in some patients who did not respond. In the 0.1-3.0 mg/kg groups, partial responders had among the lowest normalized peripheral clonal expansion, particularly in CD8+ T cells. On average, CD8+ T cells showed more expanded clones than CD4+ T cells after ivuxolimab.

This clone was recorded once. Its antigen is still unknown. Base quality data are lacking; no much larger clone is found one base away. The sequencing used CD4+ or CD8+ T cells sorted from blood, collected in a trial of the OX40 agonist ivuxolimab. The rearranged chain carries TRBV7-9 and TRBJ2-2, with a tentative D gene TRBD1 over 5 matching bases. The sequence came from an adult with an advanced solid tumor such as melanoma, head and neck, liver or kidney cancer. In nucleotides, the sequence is TGTGCCAGCAGCTTATATGGGGCTTTCACCGGGGAGCTGTTTTTT. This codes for CASSLYGAFTGELFF.